This T cell receptor (beta chain) was captured by sequencing in a study of blood T cell repertoires in COVID-19. The protocol was immunoSEQ multiplex PCR, while the TCRdb copy is restricted to in-frame clones and leaves out a portion. The sample shows nearly 80,000 clones, 82% of them seen only once. Sequences were obtained from peripheral blood. This TCR was recovered from a woman aged 70-85 years with acute or convalescent COVID-19.

CDR3 nucleotide sequence: TGTGCCTGGAATTCTGGGCTAGCGGCACGGGAGCTGTTTTTT. Its protein product is CAWNSGLAARELFF. The chain recombines TRBV30 with TRBJ2-2; 7 nucleotides line up with TRBD2. CDR1 GTSNPN and CDR2 SVGIG come from the germline V gene (reference sequence). V shed 4 bases, J shed 9 bases, and the junction held 11 bases outside the gene matches. CDR3 length: 14 residues. The full variable domain, with the rest looked up from reference TRBV30 and TRBJ2-2, is SQTIHQWPATLVQPVGSPLSLECTVEGTSNPNLYWYRQAAGRGLQLLFYSVGIGQISSEVPQNLSASRPQDRQFILSSKKLLLSDSGFYLCAWNSGLAARELFFGEGSRLTVL.